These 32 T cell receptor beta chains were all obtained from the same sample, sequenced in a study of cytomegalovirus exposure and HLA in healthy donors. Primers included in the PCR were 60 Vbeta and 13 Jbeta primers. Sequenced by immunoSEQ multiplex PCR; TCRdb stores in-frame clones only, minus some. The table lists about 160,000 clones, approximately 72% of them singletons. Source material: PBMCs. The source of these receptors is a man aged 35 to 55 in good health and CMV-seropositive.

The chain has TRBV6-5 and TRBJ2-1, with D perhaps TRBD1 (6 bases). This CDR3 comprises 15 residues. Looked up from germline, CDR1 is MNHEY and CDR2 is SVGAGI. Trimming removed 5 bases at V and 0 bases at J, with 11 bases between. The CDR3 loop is CASSLTGSSYNEQFF. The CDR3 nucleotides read TGTGCCAGCAGTCTCACAGGGAGCTCCTACAATGAGCAGTTCTTC.

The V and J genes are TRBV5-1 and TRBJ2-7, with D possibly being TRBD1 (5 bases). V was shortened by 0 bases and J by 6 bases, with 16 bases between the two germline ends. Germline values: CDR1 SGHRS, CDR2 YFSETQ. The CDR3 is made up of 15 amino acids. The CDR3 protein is CASSLESAGLSEQYF. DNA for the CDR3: TGCGCCAGCAGCTTGGAGTCGGCAGGGCTTTCCGAGCAGTACTTC.

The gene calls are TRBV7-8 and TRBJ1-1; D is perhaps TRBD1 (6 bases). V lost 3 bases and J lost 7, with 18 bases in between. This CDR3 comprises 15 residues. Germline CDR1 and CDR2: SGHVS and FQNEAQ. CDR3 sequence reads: CASSFLDSIWSEAFF. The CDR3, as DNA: TGTGCCAGCAGCTTTCTGGACAGCATCTGGAGTGAAGCTTTCTTT. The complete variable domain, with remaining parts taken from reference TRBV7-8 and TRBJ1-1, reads GAGVSQSPRYKVAKRGQDVALRCDPISGHVSLFWYQQALGQGPEFLTYFQNEAQLDKSGLPSDRFFAERPEGSVSTLKIQRTQQEDSAVYLCASSFLDSIWSEAFFGQGTRLTVV.

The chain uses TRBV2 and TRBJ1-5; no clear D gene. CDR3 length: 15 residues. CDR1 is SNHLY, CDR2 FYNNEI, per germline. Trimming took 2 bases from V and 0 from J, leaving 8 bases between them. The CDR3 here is CASSESPYSNQPQHF. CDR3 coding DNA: TGTGCCAGCAGTGAAAGCCCTTATAGCAATCAGCCCCAGCATTTT.

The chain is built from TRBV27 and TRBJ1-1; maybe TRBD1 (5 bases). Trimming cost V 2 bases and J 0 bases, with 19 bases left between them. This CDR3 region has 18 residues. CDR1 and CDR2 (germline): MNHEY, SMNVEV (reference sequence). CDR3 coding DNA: TGTGCCAGCAGTTTAGTCTCTGGGGCTACCGTTATGAACACTGAAGCTTTCTTT. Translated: CASSLVSGATVMNTEAFF.

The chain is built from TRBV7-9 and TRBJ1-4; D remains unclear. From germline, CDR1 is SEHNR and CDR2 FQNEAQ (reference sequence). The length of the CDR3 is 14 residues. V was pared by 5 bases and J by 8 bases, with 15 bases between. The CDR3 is CASSVAGLGEKLFF. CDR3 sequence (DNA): TGTGCCAGCAGCGTTGCGGGCCTCGGCGAAAAACTGTTTTTT. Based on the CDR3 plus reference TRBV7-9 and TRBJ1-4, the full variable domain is DTGVSQNPRHKITKRGQNVTFRCDPISEHNRLYWYRQTLGQGPEFLTYFQNEAQLEKSRLLSDRFSAERPKGSFSTLEIQRTEQGDSAMYLCASSVAGLGEKLFFGSGTQLSVL.

The CDR3 loop is CACPRTGPEKLFF. The DNA for the CDR3 is TGTGCCTGCCCCCGGACAGGGCCTGAAAAACTGTTTTTT. The J gene is TRBJ1-4, the V gene TRBV30, with 8 nucleotides matching TRBD1. Germline trimming cut 6 bases from V and 7 bases from J; bases unmatched to any gene: 7. Germline lookup yields CDR1 GTSNPN and CDR2 SVGIG (reference sequence). This CDR3 is built from 13 residues. The full variable domain, with the rest looked up from reference TRBV30 and TRBJ1-4, is SQTIHQWPATLVQPVGSPLSLECTVEGTSNPNLYWYRQAAGRGLQLLFYSVGIGQISSEVPQNLSASRPQDRQFILSSKKLLLSDSGFYLCACPRTGPEKLFFGSGTQLSVL.

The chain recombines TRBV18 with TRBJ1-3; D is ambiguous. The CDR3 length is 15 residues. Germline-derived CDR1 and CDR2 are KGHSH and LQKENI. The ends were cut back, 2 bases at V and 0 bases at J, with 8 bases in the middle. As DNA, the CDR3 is TGTGCCAGCTCACCAACAGAGAACTCTGGAAACACCATATATTTT. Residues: CASSPTENSGNTIYF.

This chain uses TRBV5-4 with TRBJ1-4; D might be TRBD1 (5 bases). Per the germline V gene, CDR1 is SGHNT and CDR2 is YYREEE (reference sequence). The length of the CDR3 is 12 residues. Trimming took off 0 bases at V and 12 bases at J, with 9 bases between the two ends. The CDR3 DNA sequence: TGTGCCAGCAGCTTGGACGGGGGACAACTGTTTTTT. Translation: CASSLDGGQLFF.

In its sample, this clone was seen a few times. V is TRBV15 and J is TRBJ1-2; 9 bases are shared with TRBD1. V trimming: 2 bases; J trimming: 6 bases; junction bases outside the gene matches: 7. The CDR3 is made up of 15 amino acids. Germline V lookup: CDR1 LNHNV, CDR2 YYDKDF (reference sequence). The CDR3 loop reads CATSRPGTGNHGYTF. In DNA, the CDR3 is TGTGCCACCAGCAGACCCGGGACAGGGAACCATGGCTACACCTTC.

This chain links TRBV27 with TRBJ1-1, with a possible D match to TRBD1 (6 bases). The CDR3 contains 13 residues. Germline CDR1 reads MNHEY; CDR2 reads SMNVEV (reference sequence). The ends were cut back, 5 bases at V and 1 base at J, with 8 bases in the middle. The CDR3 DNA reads TGTGCCAGCAGTCCGGGACAGAACACTGAAGCTTTCTTT. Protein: CASSPGQNTEAFF.

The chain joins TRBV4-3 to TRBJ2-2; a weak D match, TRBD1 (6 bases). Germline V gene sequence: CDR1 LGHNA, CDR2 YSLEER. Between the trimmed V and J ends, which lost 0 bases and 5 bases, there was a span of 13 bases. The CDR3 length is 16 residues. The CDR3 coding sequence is TGCGCCAGCAGCCAAGATTTCGGGACACCTACCGGGGAGCTGTTTTTT. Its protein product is CASSQDFGTPTGELFF.

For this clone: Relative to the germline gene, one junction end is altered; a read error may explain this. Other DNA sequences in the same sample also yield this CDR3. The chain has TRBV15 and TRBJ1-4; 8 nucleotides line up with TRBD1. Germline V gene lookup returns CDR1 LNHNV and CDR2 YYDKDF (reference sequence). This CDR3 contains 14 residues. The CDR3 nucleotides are TGTGCCACCAGCAGGGGACAGGCAAGTGAAAAACTGTTTTTC. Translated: CATSRGQASEKLFF.

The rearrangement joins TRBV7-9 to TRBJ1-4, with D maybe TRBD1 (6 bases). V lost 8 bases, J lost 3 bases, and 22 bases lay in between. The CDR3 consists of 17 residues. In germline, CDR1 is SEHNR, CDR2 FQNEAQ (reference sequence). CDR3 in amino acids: CASGRGQKLSPNEKLFF. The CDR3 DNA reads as TGTGCCAGCGGCCGGGGACAAAAACTGTCTCCTAATGAAAAACTGTTTTTT.

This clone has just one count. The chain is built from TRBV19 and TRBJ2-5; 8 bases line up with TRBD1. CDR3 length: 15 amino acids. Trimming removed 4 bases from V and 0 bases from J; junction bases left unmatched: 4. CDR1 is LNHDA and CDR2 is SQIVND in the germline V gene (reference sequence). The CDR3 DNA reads TGTGCCAGTAGTAGTCGGACAGGGCACCAAGAGACCCAGTACTTC. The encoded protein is CASSSRTGHQETQYF.

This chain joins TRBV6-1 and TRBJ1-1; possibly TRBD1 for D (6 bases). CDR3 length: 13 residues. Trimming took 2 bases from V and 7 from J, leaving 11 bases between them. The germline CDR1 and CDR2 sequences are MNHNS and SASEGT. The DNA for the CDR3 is TGTGCCAGCAGTGAATCCGGGACAAATGAAGCTTTCTTT. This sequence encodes CASSESGTNEAFF.

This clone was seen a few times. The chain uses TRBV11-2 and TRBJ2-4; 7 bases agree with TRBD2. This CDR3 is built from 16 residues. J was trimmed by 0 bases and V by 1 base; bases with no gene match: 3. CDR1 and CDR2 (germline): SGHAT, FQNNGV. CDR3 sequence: CASSLVGGVAKNIQYF. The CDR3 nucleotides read TGTGCCAGCAGCTTAGTGGGGGGGGTAGCCAAAAACATTCAGTACTTC.

The DNA for the CDR3 is TGTGCCAGCAGACGAAGCTGGGCGGGGGCTAACACCGGGGAGCTGTTTTTT. Protein: CASRRSWAGANTGELFF. The J gene is TRBJ2-2, the V gene TRBV7-9, with a weak D call TRBD2 (7 bases). The CDR3 spans 17 residues. CDR1 and CDR2 (germline): SEHNR, FQNEAQ (reference sequence). Trimming pared 6 bases from V and 2 bases from J, leaving 19 bases between.

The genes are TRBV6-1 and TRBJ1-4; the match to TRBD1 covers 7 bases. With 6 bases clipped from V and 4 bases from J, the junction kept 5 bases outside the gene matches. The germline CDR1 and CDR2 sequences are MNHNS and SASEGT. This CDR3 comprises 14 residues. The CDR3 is CASSDRAGNEKLFF. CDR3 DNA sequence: TGTGCCAGCAGCGACAGGGCCGGTAATGAAAAACTGTTTTTT.

The CDR3 DNA reads as TGTGCCAGCAGCCCCAGGGCGGTTACCGGGGAGCTGTTTTTT. As protein: CASSPRAVTGELFF. The V gene is TRBV7-6, the J gene TRBJ2-2; maybe TRBD1 (5 bases). V was clipped by 5 bases and J by 5 bases, with 12 bases between them. CDR1 is SGHVS and CDR2 is FNYEAQ in the germline V gene. This CDR3 is built from 14 residues.

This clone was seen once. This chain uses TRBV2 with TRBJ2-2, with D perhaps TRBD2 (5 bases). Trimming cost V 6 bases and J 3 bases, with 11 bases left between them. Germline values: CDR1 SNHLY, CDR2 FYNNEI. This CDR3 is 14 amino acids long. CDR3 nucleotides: TGTGCCAGCAGGGAGGTCGTCTACACCGGGGAGCTGTTTTTT. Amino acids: CASREVVYTGELFF.

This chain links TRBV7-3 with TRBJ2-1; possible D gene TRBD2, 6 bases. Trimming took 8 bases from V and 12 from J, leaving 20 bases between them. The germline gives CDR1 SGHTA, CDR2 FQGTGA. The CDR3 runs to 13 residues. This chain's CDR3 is CASSLGSTGGQFF. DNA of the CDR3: TGTGCCAGCTCTCTCGGGAGTACCGGAGGGCAGTTCTTC.

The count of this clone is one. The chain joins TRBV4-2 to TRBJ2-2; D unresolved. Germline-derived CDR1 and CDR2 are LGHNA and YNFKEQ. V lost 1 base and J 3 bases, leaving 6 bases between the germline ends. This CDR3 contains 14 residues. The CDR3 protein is CASSQGLDTGELFF. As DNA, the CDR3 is TGTGCCAGCAGCCAAGGGCTGGACACCGGGGAGCTGTTTTTT.

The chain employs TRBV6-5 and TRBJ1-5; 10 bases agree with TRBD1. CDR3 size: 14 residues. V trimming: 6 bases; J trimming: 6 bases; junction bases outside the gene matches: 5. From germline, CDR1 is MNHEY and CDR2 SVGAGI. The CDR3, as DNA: TGTGCCAGCAGGGCGGGACAGGGGAGTCAGCCCCAGCATTTT. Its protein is CASRAGQGSQPQHF.

CDR3 nucleotide sequence: TGTGCCAGTAGTCCCGCTTGGAGCGGGGGCCTGATGGAGACCCAGTACTTC. This gives the protein CASSPAWSGGLMETQYF. The chain has TRBV19 and TRBJ2-5, with 8 positions matching TRBD2. The CDR3 runs 17 residues. The trim removed 5 bases at V and 5 bases at J, leaving 16 bases unmatched. Germline V lookup: CDR1 LNHDA, CDR2 SQIVND (reference sequence).

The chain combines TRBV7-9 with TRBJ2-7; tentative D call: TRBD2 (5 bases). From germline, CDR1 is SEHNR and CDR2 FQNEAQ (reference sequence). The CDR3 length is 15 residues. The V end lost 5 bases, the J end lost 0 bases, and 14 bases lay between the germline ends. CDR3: CASSGGQGSSYEQYF. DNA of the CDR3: TGTGCCAGCAGCGGAGGTCAAGGAAGCTCCTACGAGCAGTACTTC. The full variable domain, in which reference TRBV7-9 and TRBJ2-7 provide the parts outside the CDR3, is DTGVSQNPRHKITKRGQNVTFRCDPISEHNRLYWYRQTLGQGPEFLTYFQNEAQLEKSRLLSDRFSAERPKGSFSTLEIQRTEQGDSAMYLCASSGGQGSSYEQYFGPGTRLTVT.

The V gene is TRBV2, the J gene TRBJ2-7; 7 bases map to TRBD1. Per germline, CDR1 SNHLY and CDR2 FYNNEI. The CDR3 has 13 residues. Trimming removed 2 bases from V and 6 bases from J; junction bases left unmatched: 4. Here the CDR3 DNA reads TGTGCCAGCAGTGAATACAGGGGCCCCGAGCAGTACTTC. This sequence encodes CASSEYRGPEQYF.

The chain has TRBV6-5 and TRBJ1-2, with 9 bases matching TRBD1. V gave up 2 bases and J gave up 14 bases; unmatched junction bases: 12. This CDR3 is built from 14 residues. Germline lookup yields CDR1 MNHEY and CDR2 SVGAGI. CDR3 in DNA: TGTGCCAGCAGTTACGAGGGACAGGGTTCGTTAATGACCTTC. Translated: CASSYEGQGSLMTF.

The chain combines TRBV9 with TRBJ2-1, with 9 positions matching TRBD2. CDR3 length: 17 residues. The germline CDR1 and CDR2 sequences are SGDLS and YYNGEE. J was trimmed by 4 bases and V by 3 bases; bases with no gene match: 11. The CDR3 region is CASSALVAGVLYNEQFF. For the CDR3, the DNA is TGTGCCAGCAGCGCACTAGTAGCGGGGGTACTTTACAATGAGCAGTTCTTC.

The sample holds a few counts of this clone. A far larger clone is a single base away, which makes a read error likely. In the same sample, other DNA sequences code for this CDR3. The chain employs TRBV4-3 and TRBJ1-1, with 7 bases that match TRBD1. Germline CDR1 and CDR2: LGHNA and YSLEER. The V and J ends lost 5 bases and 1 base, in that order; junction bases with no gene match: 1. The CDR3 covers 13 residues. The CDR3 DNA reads TGCGCCAGCAGCAGGACAGGGAACACTGAAGCTTTCTTT. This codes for CASSRTGNTEAFF.

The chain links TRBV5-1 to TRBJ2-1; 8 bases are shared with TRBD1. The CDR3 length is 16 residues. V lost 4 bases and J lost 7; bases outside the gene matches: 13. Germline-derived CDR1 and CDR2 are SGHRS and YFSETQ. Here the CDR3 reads CASSPPAGGLWNEQFF. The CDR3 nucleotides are TGCGCCAGCAGCCCCCCGGCAGGGGGCCTTTGGAATGAGCAGTTCTTC.

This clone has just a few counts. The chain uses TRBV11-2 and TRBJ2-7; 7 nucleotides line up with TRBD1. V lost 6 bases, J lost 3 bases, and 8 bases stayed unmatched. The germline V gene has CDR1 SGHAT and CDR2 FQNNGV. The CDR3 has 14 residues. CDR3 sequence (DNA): TGTGCCAGCAGTTCAGTACAGGGGATCTACGAGCAGTACTTC. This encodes CASSSVQGIYEQYF.